These 13 T cell receptor beta chains came from one sample sequenced in a study of blood T cell repertoires in COVID-19. Repertoires were generated with immunoSEQ multiplex PCR, while TCRdb's copy carries only in-frame clones and drops some. The table records roughly 290,000 clones, about nine tenths of them present only once. Sample: peripheral blood. The receptor source for this set is a woman under 40 with COVID-19, enrolled during active disease.

This clone was seen a handful of times. The chain couples TRBV12-5 to TRBJ2-5; D is unclear. The CDR3 sequence is 14 residues long. Trimming pared 6 bases from V and 2 bases from J, leaving 13 bases between. Germline V lookup: CDR1 LGHNT, CDR2 FRNRAP. CDR3 bases: TGTGCTAGTGGCGCCCCAGGTGGGCAAGAGACCCAGTACTTC. Translated, it gives CASGAPGGQETQYF. Drawing the rest from reference TRBV12-5 and TRBJ2-5, the complete variable domain is DARVTQTPRHKVTEMGQEVTMRCQPILGHNTVFWYRQTMMQGLELLAYFRNRAPLDDSGMPKDRFSAEMPDATLATLKIQPSEPRDSAVYFCASGAPGGQETQYFGPGTRLLVL.

The DNA of the CDR3 is TGTGCCTGGCTAACAGGGGTCGAGCAGTACTTC. It specifies CAWLTGVEQYF. The chain is built from TRBV30 and TRBJ2-7; TRBD1 agrees at 7 bases. Germline CDR1 and CDR2: GTSNPN and SVGIG (reference sequence). The CDR3 length is 11 residues. The junction had 4 bases not matched to a gene; V was cut back by 5 bases and J by 6 bases. Full variable domain (outside the CDR3, taken from reference TRBV30 and TRBJ2-7): SQTIHQWPATLVQPVGSPLSLECTVEGTSNPNLYWYRQAAGRGLQLLFYSVGIGQISSEVPQNLSASRPQDRQFILSSKKLLLSDSGFYLCAWLTGVEQYFGPGTRLTVT.

The V call is TRBV9, the J call TRBJ2-3; TRBD2 is a possible D gene (5 bases). CDR3 length equals 15 residues. Trimming pared 0 bases from V and 3 bases from J, leaving 11 bases between. The germline V gene has CDR1 SGDLS and CDR2 YYNGEE. CDR3 loop: CASSVVTGFTDTQYF. DNA for the CDR3: TGTGCCAGCAGCGTAGTGACGGGATTTACAGATACGCAGTATTTT.

CDR3 bases: TGTGCCAGCAGCCAATCTAGCGGGGAGGCGCAGTATTTT. Protein product: CASSQSSGEAQYF. The chain links TRBV3-1 (or the pseudogene TRBV3-2) to TRBJ2-3, with 9 bases fitting TRBD2. Germline V lookup: CDR1 LGHDT, CDR2 YNNKEL (reference sequence). V shed 2 bases and J 10 bases; nucleotides not matched to a gene: 4. The CDR3 length is 13 residues.

The chain uses TRBV29-1 and TRBJ2-2; tentative D call: TRBD2 (5 bases). CDR1 and CDR2 from the germline V gene are SQVTM and ANQGSEA. Trimming left V 4 bases short and J 6 bases short, with 15 bases between. This CDR3 comprises 14 residues. The CDR3 region is CSVADFLSAGELFF. As DNA, the CDR3 is TGCAGCGTTGCGGACTTTTTGAGCGCCGGGGAGCTGTTTTTT.

About this clone: A read error may explain this, as a much larger clone is one base away. CDR3 residues: CASSYDSNYGYTF. CDR3 DNA sequence: TGTGCCAGCAGTTACGACTCTAACTATGGCTACACCTTC. V gene TRBV2 combines with J gene TRBJ1-2; D is uncertain. V was shortened by 5 bases and J by 0 bases, with 7 bases between the two germline ends. Germline CDR1 reads SNHLY; CDR2 reads FYNNEI. The CDR3 consists of 13 residues.

As for this clone: The same CDR3 also results from other DNA sequences found in this sample. This chain joins TRBV2 and TRBJ2-2; D ambiguous. The CDR3 totals 14 residues. Germline values: CDR1 SNHLY, CDR2 FYNNEI. Deletions cut 1 base from V and 2 bases from J, with 5 bases between. CDR3 amino acids: CASSEGRNTGELFF. DNA for the CDR3: TGTGCCAGCAGTGAAGGCAGAAACACCGGGGAGCTGTTTTTT.

The chain recombines TRBV18 with TRBJ2-1; 9 nucleotides line up with TRBD2. Germline V CDR1 and CDR2: KGHSH, LQKENI. The CDR3 extends over 15 amino acids. The V gene end was trimmed by 4 bases and the J gene end by 14 bases; junction bases not matched to a gene: 15. The CDR3 DNA follows: TGTGCCAGCTCACGAGGGGGCGGGAGGGCCATCCAGGAGTTCTTC. Translation: CASSRGGGRAIQEFF. Combining the CDR3 with reference TRBV18 and TRBJ2-1 gives the whole variable domain NAGVMQNPRHLVRRRGQEARLRCSPMKGHSHVYWYRQLPEEGLKFMVYLQKENIIDESGMPKERFSAEFPKEGPSILRIQQVVRGDSAAYFCASSRGGGRAIQEFFGPGTRLTVL.

A few counts support this clone. The chain links TRBV2 to TRBJ1-1; maybe TRBD1 (6 bases). Germline V gene lookup returns CDR1 SNHLY and CDR2 FYNNEI. The CDR3 is made up of 13 amino acids. V was trimmed by 6 bases and J by 4 bases, leaving 12 bases between them. As DNA, the CDR3 is TGTGCCAGCAGGGCCGGCAGGGGCACTGAAGCTTTCTTT. Encoded protein: CASRAGRGTEAFF.

This clone appeared a single time. This sequence joins TRBV7-2 and TRBJ2-7; TRBD1 matches at 7 bases. The germline CDR1 and CDR2 sequences are SGHTA and FQGNSA. The CDR3 contains 15 residues. Germline trimming cut 5 bases from V and 3 bases from J; bases unmatched to any gene: 10. The CDR3 loop is CASSPAGGPDYEQYF. The CDR3 DNA follows: TGTGCCAGCAGCCCCGCAGGGGGACCAGACTACGAGCAGTACTTC.

J is TRBJ2-1 and V is TRBV19, with 8 nucleotides matching TRBD2. The length of the CDR3 is 15 residues. V trimming: 3 bases; J trimming: 7 bases; junction bases outside the gene matches: 8. Germline lookup yields CDR1 LNHDA and CDR2 SQIVND (reference sequence). CDR3 DNA sequence: TGTGCCAGTAGTATCGTCCTAGCGGGTGATAATGAGCAGTTCTTC. Protein: CASSIVLAGDNEQFF.

The chain carries TRBV18 and TRBJ1-4; 7 bases are a match to TRBD1. Germline values: CDR1 KGHSH, CDR2 LQKENI. V trimming: 6 bases; J trimming: 8 bases; junction bases outside the gene matches: 15. This CDR3 comprises 16 residues. The CDR3 DNA follows: TGTGCCAGCTCCCCTCTCTTCCAGGGGGACGGCGAAAAACTGTTTTTT. Protein sequence: CASSPLFQGDGEKLFF.

The chain recombines TRBV4-3 with TRBJ2-3; 9 nucleotides agree with TRBD2. This CDR3 region has 19 residues. From germline, CDR1 is LGHNA and CDR2 YSLEER. The V and J ends lost 0 bases and 1 base, in that order; junction bases with no gene match: 11. The CDR3 region is CASSQDPSGKFAGTDTQYF. The CDR3 bases are TGCGCCAGCAGCCAAGACCCTAGCGGGAAGTTTGCTGGCACAGATACGCAGTATTTT.